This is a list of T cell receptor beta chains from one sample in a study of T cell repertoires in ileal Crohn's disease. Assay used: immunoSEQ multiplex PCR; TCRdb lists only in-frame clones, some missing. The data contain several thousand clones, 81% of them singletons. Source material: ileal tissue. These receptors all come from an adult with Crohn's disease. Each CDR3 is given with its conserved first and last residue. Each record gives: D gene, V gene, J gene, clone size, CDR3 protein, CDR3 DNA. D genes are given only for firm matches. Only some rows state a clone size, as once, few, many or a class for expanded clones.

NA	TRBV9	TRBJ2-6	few	CASSVATGANVLTF	TGTGCCAGCAGCGTAGCAACTGGGGCCAACGTCCTGACTTTC
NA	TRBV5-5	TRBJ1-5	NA	CASSRDSYSNQPQHF	TGTGCCAGCAGCCGCGACAGCTATAGCAATCAGCCCCAGCATTTT
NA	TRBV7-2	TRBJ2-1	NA	CASSLEAGANEQFF	TGTGCCAGCAGCTTAGAAGCAGGGGCAAATGAGCAGTTCTTC
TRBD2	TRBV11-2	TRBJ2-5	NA	CASGLAGEETQYF	TGTGCCAGCGGTCTAGCGGGGGAGGAGACCCAGTACTTC
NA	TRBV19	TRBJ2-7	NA	CASSWVWGSDEQYF	TGTGCCAGTAGTTGGGTCTGGGGTAGCGACGAGCAGTACTTC
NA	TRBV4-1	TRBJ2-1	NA	CASSRPDSYNEQFF	TGCGCCAGCAGCCGTCCTGACAGTTACAATGAGCAGTTCTTC
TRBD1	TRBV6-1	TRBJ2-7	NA	CASSEFGQGAYEQYF	TGTGCCAGCAGTGAATTCGGACAGGGAGCCTACGAGCAGTACTTC
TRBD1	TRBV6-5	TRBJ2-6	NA	CASSWAGGSGANVLTF	TGTGCCAGCAGTTGGGCAGGGGGCTCCGGGGCCAACGTCCTGACTTTC
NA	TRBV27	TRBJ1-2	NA	CASSLYPHGGYTNYGYTF	TGTGCCAGCAGTTTATACCCACACGGGGGGTATACTAACTATGGCTACACCTTC
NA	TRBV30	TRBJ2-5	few	CAWSVGGETQYF	TGTGCCTGGAGTGTAGGGGGAGAGACCCAGTACTTC
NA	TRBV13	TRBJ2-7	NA	CASSSEGTNYEQYF	TGTGCCAGCAGCTCGGAGGGAACGAATTACGAGCAGTACTTC
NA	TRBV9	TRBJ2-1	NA	CASSFDSDPYNEQFF	TGTGCCAGCAGCTTTGACAGTGACCCCTACAATGAGCAGTTCTTC
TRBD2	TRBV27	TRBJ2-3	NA	CASRLRGGRDTQYF	TGTGCCAGCAGACTCCGGGGGGGCAGGGATACGCAGTATTTT
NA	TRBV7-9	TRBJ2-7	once	CASSHQGNEQYF	TGTGCCAGCAGCCACCAGGGGAACGAGCAGTACTTC
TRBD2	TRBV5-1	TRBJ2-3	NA	CASSLGFTQRGGPDTQYF	TGCGCCAGCAGCTTGGGGTTTACACAGCGGGGGGGACCCGATACGCAGTATTTT
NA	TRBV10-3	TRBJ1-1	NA	CAISESNVQGRTEAFF	TGTGCCATCAGTGAGTCGAACGTACAGGGCCGCACTGAAGCTTTCTTT
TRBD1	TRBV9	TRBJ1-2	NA	CASSGVGQGHGYTF	TGTGCCAGCAGCGGAGTGGGACAGGGCCATGGCTACACCTTC
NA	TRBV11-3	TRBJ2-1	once	CASSSRTTPSNEQFF	TGTGCCAGCAGCTCACGGACTACCCCCTCCAATGAGCAGTTCTTC
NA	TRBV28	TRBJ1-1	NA	CASSIRGRQAFF	TGTGCCAGCAGTATCCGAGGTAGGCAGGCTTTCTTT
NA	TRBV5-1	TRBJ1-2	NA	CASSLRAQVRHYGYTF	TGCGCCAGCAGCCTAAGGGCACAGGTCCGACACTATGGCTACACCTTC
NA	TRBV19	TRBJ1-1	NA	CASSKRGGTEAFF	TGTGCCAGTAGTAAGAGAGGGGGCACTGAAGCTTTCTTT
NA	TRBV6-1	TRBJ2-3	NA	CASSELVDTDTQYF	TGTGCCAGCAGCGAGTTAGTAGACACAGATACGCAGTATTTT
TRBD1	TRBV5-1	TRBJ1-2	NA	CASSWDRGIDYGYTF	TGCGCCAGCAGCTGGGACAGGGGAATCGACTATGGCTACACCTTC
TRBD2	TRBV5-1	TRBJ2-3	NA	CASSFGTSSDTQYF	TGCGCCAGCAGCTTCGGGACTAGCAGCGATACGCAGTATTTT
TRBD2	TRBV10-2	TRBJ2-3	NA	CASTKPRTSGGTDTQYF	TGCGCCAGCACCAAACCGAGGACTAGCGGGGGCACAGATACGCAGTATTTT
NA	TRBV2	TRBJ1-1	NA	CASSYVHGEGEAFF	TGTGCCAGCAGCTACGTCCACGGGGAGGGTGAAGCTTTCTTT
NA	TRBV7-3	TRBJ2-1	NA	CASSLGPKDEQFF	TGTGCCAGCAGCTTAGGCCCGAAAGATGAGCAGTTCTTC
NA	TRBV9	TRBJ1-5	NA	CASSGGGSSFYQPQHF	TGTGCCAGCAGCGGAGGCGGCAGTTCATTTTATCAGCCCCAGCATTTT
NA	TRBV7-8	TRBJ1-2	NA	CASSLGIRVLNYGYTF	TGTGCCAGCAGCTTAGGTATTCGGGTGCTAAACTATGGCTACACCTTC
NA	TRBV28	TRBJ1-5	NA	CASSPWTPSSNQPQHF	TGTGCCAGCAGCCCTTGGACACCTTCTAGCAATCAGCCCCAGCATTTT
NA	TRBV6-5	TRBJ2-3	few	CASSYGPDTQYF	TGTGCCAGCAGTTACGGGCCCGATACGCAGTATTTT
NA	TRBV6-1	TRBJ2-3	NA	CASSLIAADTQYF	TGTGCCAGCAGCCTGATAGCGGCAGATACGCAGTATTTT
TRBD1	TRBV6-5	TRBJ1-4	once	CASRRQGDHEKLFF	TGTGCCAGCAGGAGACAGGGGGATCATGAAAAACTGTTTTTT
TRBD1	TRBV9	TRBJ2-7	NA	CASSVTGGFFLDEQYF	TGTGCCAGCAGCGTGACAGGGGGCTTTTTTTTGGACGAGCAGTACTTC
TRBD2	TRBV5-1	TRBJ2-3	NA	CASSDGGGSTDTQYF	TGCGCCAGCAGCGACGGGGGGGGTAGCACAGATACGCAGTATTTT
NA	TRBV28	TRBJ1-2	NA	CASSLSRPIGGSVGYTF	TGTGCCAGCAGTTTATCCCGTCCAATCGGGGGATCAGTTGGCTACACCTTC
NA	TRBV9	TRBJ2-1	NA	CASSVEARAYNEQFF	TGTGCCAGCAGCGTAGAGGCCAGGGCGTACAATGAGCAGTTCTTC
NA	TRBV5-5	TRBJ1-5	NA	CASSFAAGDQPQHF	TGTGCCAGCAGCTTCGCGGCAGGGGATCAGCCCCAGCATTTT